Listed below are T cell receptor beta chains from one sample, sequenced in a study of Tregs in tolerant kidney transplant recipients. Measured with immunoSEQ multiplex PCR; TCRdb has only the in-frame clones, and not every one. The data contain roughly 86,000 clones, 80% to 95% of them singletons. This material consisted of CD4+ T cells from blood (PBMCs), taken 12 months after the transplant. The receptor source for this set is a human patient who received a combined kidney and bone marrow transplant. Part of the T cells may come from the graft donor. CDR3s include the opening cysteine and the closing phenylalanine or tryptophan. The D gene is left open where the match is weak. Clone size is not always given. Where it is, it says once, few, many or a class for expanded clones.

length	V	J	D	size	CDR3	DNA
16	TRBV27	TRBJ2-3	TRBD2	NA	CASSLSGGSNPDTQYF	TGTGCCAGCAGTTTATCGGGCGGGAGTAACCCAGATACGCAGTATTTT
14	TRBV5-1	TRBJ1-6	NA	NA	CASTDSTYNSPLHF	TGCGCCAGCACGGACAGCACCTATAATTCCCCCCTCCACTTT
13	TRBV6-1	TRBJ2-4	NA	few	CASSEKGRNIQYF	TGTGCCAGCAGTGAAAAGGGGCGAAACATTCAGTACTTC
15	TRBV2	TRBJ1-1	NA	NA	CASRPGIARYTEAFF	TGTGCCAGCAGGCCAGGGATAGCCCGATACACTGAAGCTTTCTTT
13	TRBV10-3	TRBJ2-5	NA	NA	CAISAQGGETQYF	TGTGCCATCAGTGCGCAGGGGGGAGAGACCCAGTACTTC
16	TRBV4-1	TRBJ1-6	NA	NA	CASSQGAGANNSPLHF	TGCGCCAGCAGCCAAGGGGCGGGGGCCAATAATTCCCCCCTCCACTTT
17	TRBV5-1	TRBJ2-3	TRBD2	NA	CASSLLASGFGTDTQYF	TGCGCCAGCAGCTTGTTGGCTAGCGGTTTCGGCACAGATACGCAGTATTTT
19	TRBV4-2	TRBJ1-2	NA	NA	CASSQGTHLDLTGVYGYTF	TGTGCCAGCAGCCAAGGTACCCATCTAGATTTAACCGGGGTCTATGGCTACACCTTC
16	TRBV4-1	TRBJ2-7	NA	once	CASSHGRGTGSYEQYF	TGCGCCAGCAGCCACGGGAGGGGGACAGGGAGCTACGAGCAGTACTTC
15	TRBV5-1	TRBJ2-7	NA	NA	CASSKDPGTLYEQYF	TGCGCCAGCAGCAAAGACCCGGGGACACTCTACGAGCAGTACTTC
14	TRBV7-9	TRBJ1-2	NA	NA	CASRGRAGNYGYTF	TGTGCCAGCAGGGGCCGGGCGGGTAACTATGGCTACACCTTC
16	TRBV5-5	TRBJ1-5	NA	NA	CASSLDRGGSNQPQHF	TGTGCCAGCAGCTTGGATCGGGGAGGGAGCAATCAGCCCCAGCATTTT
14	TRBV2	TRBJ1-6	TRBD1	few	CASSAQGVNSPLHF	TGTGCCAGCAGTGCACAGGGGGTTAATTCACCCCTCCACTTT
13	TRBV6-1	TRBJ2-4	TRBD1	NA	CASSRTGGNIQYF	TGTGCCAGCAGTCGGACAGGGGGCAACATTCAGTACTTC
14	TRBV13	TRBJ2-5	NA	NA	CASSLGHVQETQYF	TGTGCCAGCAGCTTGGGGCATGTCCAAGAGACCCAGTACTTC
16	TRBV5-1	TRBJ1-2	NA	NA	CASSFLGPVKVVGYTF	TGCGCCAGCAGCTTTTTGGGCCCAGTAAAAGTAGTAGGCTACACCTTC
16	TRBV6-6	TRBJ2-5	TRBD2	NA	CASSYSPSGGQETQYF	TGTGCCAGCAGTTACTCTCCTAGCGGGGGGCAAGAGACCCAGTACTTC
17	TRBV7-2	TRBJ2-3	TRBD2	NA	CASSLAGLAGGTDTQYF	TGTGCCAGCAGCTTAGCGGGCCTAGCGGGAGGAACAGATACGCAGTATTTT
15	TRBV7-3	TRBJ2-7	TRBD2	NA	CASSKTSGGSYEQYF	TGTGCCAGCAGCAAGACTAGCGGGGGGTCCTACGAGCAGTACTTC